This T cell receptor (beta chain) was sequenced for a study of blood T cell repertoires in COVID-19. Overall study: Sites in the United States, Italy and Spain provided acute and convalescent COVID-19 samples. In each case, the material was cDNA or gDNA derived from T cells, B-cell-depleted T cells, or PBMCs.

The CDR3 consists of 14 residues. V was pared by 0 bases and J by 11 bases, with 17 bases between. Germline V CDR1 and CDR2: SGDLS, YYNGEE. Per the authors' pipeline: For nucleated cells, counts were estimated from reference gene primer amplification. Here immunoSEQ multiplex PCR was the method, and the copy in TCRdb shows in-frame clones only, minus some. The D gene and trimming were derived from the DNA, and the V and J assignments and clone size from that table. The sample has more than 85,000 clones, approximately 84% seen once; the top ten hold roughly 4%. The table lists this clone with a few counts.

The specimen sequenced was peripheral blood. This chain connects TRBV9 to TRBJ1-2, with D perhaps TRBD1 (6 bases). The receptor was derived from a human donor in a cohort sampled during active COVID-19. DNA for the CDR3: TGTGCCAGCAGCGTAGCATTTCCAGGGGACGGGTACACCTTC. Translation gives CASSVAFPGDGYTF.